The 32 T cell receptor beta chains below all came from one sample that was sequenced in a study of blood T cell repertoires in COVID-19. Assay: immunoSEQ multiplex PCR; the TCRdb copy retains only in-frame clones and omits some. The profile shows 160,000 or so clones, approximately 90% of them singletons. The sequenced sample consisted of PBMCs or T cells enriched from blood (not recorded which). These receptors were taken from a woman between 50 and 59 years old who had recovered from COVID-19.

V and J are TRBV5-6 and TRBJ1-6; no reliable D call. This CDR3 region has 14 residues. V was shortened by 2 bases and J by 7 bases, with 10 bases between the two germline ends. Germline V CDR1 and CDR2: SGHDT, YYEEEE. CDR3 DNA: TGTGCCAGCAGCTTCCTGAGAGGGAATTCACCCCTCCACTTT. It specifies CASSFLRGNSPLHF.

This chain joins TRBV19 and TRBJ2-3, with TRBD1 matching over 10 bases. V lost 3 bases, J lost 6 bases, and 3 bases stayed unmatched. Per germline, CDR1 LNHDA and CDR2 SQIVND (reference sequence). This CDR3 is 14 amino acids long. DNA for the CDR3: TGTGCCAGTAGTATCGGGACAGGGGTCGATACGCAGTATTTT. Its translation is CASSIGTGVDTQYF.

The chain has TRBV6-5 and TRBJ1-5; the D gene is possibly TRBD1 (6 bases). Germline V gene lookup returns CDR1 MNHEY and CDR2 SVGAGI. V lost 8 bases and J 0 bases, leaving 14 bases between the germline ends. The CDR3 sequence is 15 residues long. Here the CDR3 reads CASARGSNSNQPQHF. The DNA for the CDR3 is TGTGCCAGCGCCAGGGGTTCCAATAGCAATCAGCCCCAGCATTTT.

In its sample, this clone was seen once. V is TRBV27 and J is TRBJ1-4; 8 positions agree with TRBD1. Per germline, CDR1 MNHEY and CDR2 SMNVEV (reference sequence). The CDR3 totals 16 residues. The V gene end was trimmed by 3 bases and the J gene end by 4 bases; junction bases not matched to a gene: 7. This chain's CDR3 is CASSFGQGPYNEKLFF. CDR3 sequence (DNA): TGTGCCAGCAGTTTCGGACAGGGCCCGTATAATGAAAAACTGTTTTTT.

The chain joins TRBV7-6 to TRBJ2-5; no reliable D call. This CDR3 comprises 13 residues. Germline V CDR1 and CDR2: SGHVS, FNYEAQ. Trimming removed 1 base from V and 1 base from J, with 4 bases in between. The CDR3 loop is CASSLDFQETQYF. CDR3 nucleotide sequence: TGTGCCAGCAGCTTAGACTTCCAAGAGACCCAGTACTTC. Full variable domain (rest looked up from reference TRBV7-6 and TRBJ2-5): GAGVSQSPRYKVTKRGQDVALRCDPISGHVSLYWYRQALGQGPEFLTYFNYEAQQDKSGLPNDRFSAERPEGSISTLTIQRTEQRDSAMYRCASSLDFQETQYFGPGTRLLVL.

CDR3 DNA sequence: TGTGCCTGGAGTGACCAGGGGAACACTGAAGCTTTCTTT. Translated, it gives CAWSDQGNTEAFF. V is TRBV30 and J is TRBJ1-1; weak D call: TRBD1 (5 bases). The CDR3 length is 13 residues. The V end lost 1 base, the J end lost 1 base, and 7 bases lay between the germline ends. The V gene's germline CDR1 is GTSNPN and CDR2 SVGIG (reference sequence). Variable domain in full (rest from reference TRBV30 and TRBJ1-1): SQTIHQWPATLVQPVGSPLSLECTVEGTSNPNLYWYRQAAGRGLQLLFYSVGIGQISSEVPQNLSASRPQDRQFILSSKKLLLSDSGFYLCAWSDQGNTEAFFGQGTRLTVV.

The genes are TRBV2 and TRBJ1-4; 7 bases fit TRBD1. Germline V lookup: CDR1 SNHLY, CDR2 FYNNEI. Unmatched junction bases numbered 1, after V lost 6 bases and J lost 0 bases. The CDR3 has 14 amino acids. The CDR3, as DNA: TGTGCCAGCAGGGACAGGTCAACTAATGAAAAACTGTTTTTT. Amino acid sequence: CASRDRSTNEKLFF.

This rearrangement joins TRBV24-1 to TRBJ1-5; no clear D gene. V lost 1 base and J 0 bases, leaving 3 bases between the germline ends. Germline CDR1 KGHDR, CDR2 SFDVKD. This CDR3 is built from 14 residues. The CDR3 region is CATSDFLSNQPQHF. DNA for the CDR3: TGTGCCACCAGTGATTTCCTTAGCAATCAGCCCCAGCATTTT.

The chain recombines TRBV5-6 with TRBJ1-5; no definite D call. Trimming removed 0 bases at V and 5 bases at J, with 9 bases between. Germline V gene sequence: CDR1 SGHDT, CDR2 YYEEEE. This CDR3 region has 14 residues. CDR3 residues: CASSLGGFDQPQHF. CDR3 DNA: TGTGCCAGCAGCTTGGGAGGGTTCGATCAGCCCCAGCATTTT.

J is TRBJ1-2 and V is TRBV3-1 (or the pseudogene TRBV3-2), with 7 positions matching TRBD1. The CDR3 contains 15 residues. The junction had 6 bases not matched to a gene; V was cut back by 1 base and J by 4 bases. Germline values: CDR1 LGHDT, CDR2 YNNKEL (reference sequence). The CDR3 DNA reads TGTGCCAGCAGCCAAGGAGGGGGCAGGGGCTATGGCTACACCTTC. Its translation: CASSQGGGRGYGYTF.

The V call is TRBV7-2, the J call TRBJ2-1; TRBD1 matches 9 bases. V lost 6 bases and J lost 8; bases outside the gene matches: 8. This CDR3 has 14 residues. CDR1 and CDR2 from the germline V gene are SGHTA and FQGNSA. DNA of the CDR3: TGTGCCAGCAGTACCGGGACAGGGAGGCATGAGCAGTTCTTC. This sequence encodes CASSTGTGRHEQFF. Complete variable domain (other parts from reference TRBV7-2 and TRBJ2-1): GAGVSQSPSNKVTEKGKDVELRCDPISGHTALYWYRQSLGQGLEFLIYFQGNSAPDKSGLPSDRFSAERTGGSVSTLTIQRTQQEDSAVYLCASSTGTGRHEQFFGPGTRLTVL.

The chain uses TRBV19 and TRBJ2-3, with TRBD2 matching 13 bases. The CDR3 spans 16 residues. From germline, CDR1 is LNHDA and CDR2 SQIVND (reference sequence). The trim removed 7 bases at V and 2 bases at J, leaving 6 bases unmatched. In DNA form, the CDR3 reads TGTGCCAGTACCCCGACTAGCGGGGGGCTCACAGATACGCAGTATTTT. As protein: CASTPTSGGLTDTQYF. The entire variable domain, with the rest obtained from reference TRBV19 and TRBJ2-3, is as follows: DGGITQSPKYLFRKEGQNVTLSCEQNLNHDAMYWYRQDPGQGLRLIYYSQIVNDFQKGDIAEGYSVSREKKESFPLTVTSAQKNPTAFYLCASTPTSGGLTDTQYFGPGTRLTVL.

Written as DNA, the CDR3 is TGTGCCAGCTCACCGGCGCAGGGGGACCCTTCCCTCACCTTC. Translating it yields CASSPAQGDPSLTF. The J gene is TRBJ1-2, the V gene TRBV18; TRBD1 matches 7 bases. The V segment lost 3 bases and the J segment 13 bases; nucleotides outside the gene matches: 14. The length of the CDR3 is 14 residues. From germline, CDR1 is KGHSH and CDR2 LQKENI.

This clone was detected a few times. The V gene is TRBV9, the J gene TRBJ1-2; 8 bases agree with TRBD1. Trimming took 5 bases from V and 6 from J; bases not matched to a gene: 6. The germline V gene has CDR1 SGDLS and CDR2 YYNGEE. CDR3 size: 13 residues. Here the CDR3 DNA reads TGTGCCAGCAGAGGACAGGGATTAGATGGCTACACCTTC. Encoded protein: CASRGQGLDGYTF.

This clone was counted a few times. The gene calls are TRBV2 and TRBJ1-1; TRBD1 matches at 8 bases. The CDR3 is made up of 15 amino acids. CDR1 SNHLY and CDR2 FYNNEI come from the germline V gene. Unmatched junction bases numbered 8, after V lost 7 bases and J lost 1 base. The CDR3 protein is CASTRGTGENTEAFF. The CDR3 bases are TGTGCCAGCACACGGGGGACAGGTGAGAACACTGAAGCTTTCTTT.

The chain is built from TRBV7-9 and TRBJ1-2, with D hard to call. This CDR3 region has 13 residues. Germline V lookup: CDR1 SEHNR, CDR2 FQNEAQ (reference sequence). V was pared by 5 bases and J by 6 bases, with 13 bases between. The chain's CDR3 is CASSKGLDDGYTF. CDR3 in DNA: TGTGCCAGCAGCAAAGGTCTAGACGATGGCTACACCTTC.

The gene calls are TRBV25-1 and TRBJ2-1, with D perhaps TRBD2 (6 bases). The CDR3 sequence is 15 residues long. Trimming removed 1 base from V and 0 bases from J, with 7 bases in between. Per germline, CDR1 MGHDK and CDR2 SYGVNS. In nucleotides, the CDR3 is TGTGCCAGCAGTGAATGGAGGGGCTCCTACAATGAGCAGTTCTTC. Its translation: CASSEWRGSYNEQFF.

This clone was seen a handful of times. The V and J genes are TRBV6-1 and TRBJ2-3; 10 nucleotides agree with TRBD2. Losses at the gene ends were 2 bases for V and 1 base for J; bases not matched to a gene: 0. The CDR3 length is 15 residues. CDR1 is MNHNS, CDR2 SASEGT, per germline. For the CDR3, the DNA is TGTGCCAGCAGTGAAACTAGCGGGGGCACAGATACGCAGTATTTT. As protein: CASSETSGGTDTQYF.

The chain links TRBV24-1 to TRBJ2-7; 8 nucleotides line up with TRBD2. The CDR3 has 15 residues. Per germline, CDR1 KGHDR and CDR2 SFDVKD. The V segment lost 3 bases and the J segment 5 bases; nucleotides outside the gene matches: 8. The CDR3 DNA follows: TGTGCCACCAGTGATGCCGGGGGGGGTCGACACGAGCAGTACTTC. As protein: CATSDAGGGRHEQYF.

The genes are TRBV9 and TRBJ1-2; D might be TRBD1 (5 bases). In germline, CDR1 is SGDLS, CDR2 YYNGEE. The CDR3 has 13 residues. Between the trimmed V and J ends, which lost 8 bases and 1 base, there was a span of 12 bases. CDR3 DNA sequence: TGTGCCAGGGGAGGGGCTTTTAACTATGGCTACACCTTC. This gives the protein CARGGAFNYGYTF.

V and J are TRBV9 and TRBJ1-5; maybe TRBD1 (5 bases). In germline, CDR1 is SGDLS, CDR2 YYNGEE. The germline V and J ends were trimmed by 0 bases and 5 bases, with 18 bases remaining between them. The CDR3 runs 17 residues. CDR3 amino acids: CASSVEGQEMGDQPQHF. The CDR3 DNA follows: TGTGCCAGCAGCGTAGAGGGGCAGGAGATGGGTGATCAGCCCCAGCATTTT.

The J gene is TRBJ2-7, the V gene TRBV19, with TRBD1 as a possible D gene (6 bases). Germline V gene lookup returns CDR1 LNHDA and CDR2 SQIVND (reference sequence). V was shortened by 4 bases and J by 2 bases, with 9 bases between the two germline ends. The length of the CDR3 is 13 residues. The CDR3 DNA reads TGTGCCAGTAGTAGTCAGGGGACCTACGAGCAGTACTTC. It translates to CASSSQGTYEQYF. The whole variable domain, filled in from reference TRBV19 and TRBJ2-7, reads DGGITQSPKYLFRKEGQNVTLSCEQNLNHDAMYWYRQDPGQGLRLIYYSQIVNDFQKGDIAEGYSVSREKKESFPLTVTSAQKNPTAFYLCASSSQGTYEQYFGPGTRLTVT.

V usage is TRBV11-3 and J usage is TRBJ2-3, with TRBD2 matching over 7 bases. The CDR3 sequence is 17 residues long. Germline CDR1 is SGHNT and CDR2 is YENEEA. The junction had 8 bases not matched to a gene; V was cut back by 0 bases and J by 2 bases. The DNA for the CDR3 is TGTGCCAGCAGCTTAGAACTATTCGGGGGGACCACAGATACGCAGTATTTT. Its translation is CASSLELFGGTTDTQYF.

This clone has a single count. The rearrangement links TRBV14 to TRBJ2-2; unclear D gene. Trimming stripped 9 bases from V and 2 bases from J, with 10 bases between. Germline values: CDR1 SGHDN, CDR2 FVKESK. This CDR3 region has 13 residues. CDR3 region: CASRSLNTGELFF. DNA of the CDR3: TGTGCCAGTAGGAGCCTCAACACCGGGGAGCTGTTTTTT.

The V gene is TRBV25-1, the J gene TRBJ2-5, with 10 bases lining up with TRBD2. V shed 2 bases and J 1 base; nucleotides not matched to a gene: 4. The CDR3 runs to 16 residues. CDR1 MGHDK and CDR2 SYGVNS come from the germline V gene. The CDR3 spells CASSEGIAGGQETQYF. As DNA, the CDR3 is TGTGCCAGCAGTGAAGGAATAGCGGGGGGCCAAGAGACCCAGTACTTC.

The chain links TRBV5-5 to TRBJ2-7; 8 positions agree with TRBD1. Trimming cost V 4 bases and J 3 bases; bases outside gene matches: 15. CDR3 length equals 17 residues. Germline assignment: CDR1 SGHKS and CDR2 YYEKEE (reference sequence). In nucleotides, the CDR3 is TGTGCCAGCAGCCTGCCCACCCTCCGAACAGGGGGCTACGAGCAGTACTTC. This codes for CASSLPTLRTGGYEQYF.

This chain connects TRBV11-2 to TRBJ2-2, with D possibly being TRBD2 (5 bases). This CDR3 region has 13 residues. Germline lookup yields CDR1 SGHAT and CDR2 FQNNGV. Deletions cut 4 bases from V and 2 bases from J, with 5 bases between. CDR3 bases: TGTGCCAGCAGCTCTAGCAACACCGGGGAGCTGTTTTTT. This sequence encodes CASSSSNTGELFF.

This clone has more than one count but fewer than ten. The V gene is TRBV14, the J gene TRBJ2-3; D is ambiguous. This CDR3 has 15 amino acids. The germline V and J ends were trimmed by 0 bases and 0 bases, with 7 bases remaining between them. Germline CDR1 and CDR2: SGHDN and FVKESK. DNA for the CDR3: TGTGCCAGCAGCCAAGATTTACGGAGCACAGATACGCAGTATTTT. It specifies CASSQDLRSTDTQYF.

The CDR3 nucleotides read TGCGCCAGCAGCTTGGGGGACAGGGTTAACGAGCAGTACTTC. Translated, it gives CASSLGDRVNEQYF. The chain is built from TRBV5-1 and TRBJ2-7; 9 bases are shared with TRBD1. The CDR3 totals 14 residues. Germline CDR1 SGHRS, CDR2 YFSETQ. Trimming took 0 bases from V and 5 from J; bases not matched to a gene: 3. Based on the CDR3 plus reference TRBV5-1 and TRBJ2-7, the full variable domain is KAGVTQTPRYLIKTRGQQVTLSCSPISGHRSVSWYQQTPGQGLQFLFEYFSETQRNKGNFPGRFSGRQFSNSRSEMNVSTLELGDSALYLCASSLGDRVNEQYFGPGTRLTVT.

The chain employs TRBV4-3 and TRBJ1-2, with 12 bases lining up with TRBD1. This CDR3 contains 17 residues. V was pared by 3 bases and J by 8 bases, with 13 bases of the junction left unmatched. Germline V lookup: CDR1 LGHNA, CDR2 YSLEER. CDR3 nucleotide sequence: TGCGCCAGCAGCCAGGGACTCCCGGGACAGGGGGCTTGGGGCTACACCTTC. Translating it yields CASSQGLPGQGAWGYTF.

This chain uses TRBV24-1 with TRBJ1-5; D gene ambiguous. The CDR3 loop spans 13 amino acids. Trimming cost V 8 bases and J 2 bases, with 9 bases left between them. Germline lookup yields CDR1 KGHDR and CDR2 SFDVKD. CDR3 sequence (DNA): TGTGCCACCAAAGACAATGGCAATCAGCCCCAGCATTTT. Encoded protein: CATKDNGNQPQHF.

This chain links TRBV7-2 with TRBJ1-4; D call uncertain. Germline V gives CDR1 SGHTA, CDR2 FQGNSA. The CDR3 has 18 residues. V gave up 5 bases and J gave up 0 bases, with 19 bases separating them. CDR3 sequence: CASSPSGVGISTNEKLFF. CDR3 DNA: TGTGCCAGCAGCCCCTCCGGTGTCGGGATTTCAACTAATGAAAAACTGTTTTTT. Full variable domain (missing parts from reference TRBV7-2 and TRBJ1-4): GAGVSQSPSNKVTEKGKDVELRCDPISGHTALYWYRQSLGQGLEFLIYFQGNSAPDKSGLPSDRFSAERTGGSVSTLTIQRTQQEDSAVYLCASSPSGVGISTNEKLFFGSGTQLSVL.